The rows below give T cell receptor beta chains drawn from one sample of a study of a mutant IDH1 vaccine in newly diagnosed glioma. The table came from immunoSEQ multiplex PCR; TCRdb's copy has only in-frame clones and leaves some out. The data hold 45,000 to 55,000 clones, with approximately 88% observed a single time. Their antigens remain unidentified. The source material was PBMCs, sampled from a glioma patient whose treatment included an IDH1 peptide vaccine. These receptors were taken from a young woman with glioma. Some clones in this sample may be carry-over from other donors' samples. The CDR3 runs from the conserved cysteine through the conserved F or W. Fields, in order: clone size, J gene, D gene, V gene, CDR3 protein, CDR3 DNA. The D gene is left open where the match is weak. Not every row has a clone size; where given, it reads once, few, many or a size class.

few TRBJ1-2 NA TRBV18 CASSPSEGKHGYTF TGTGCCAGCTCACCTTCAGAAGGGAAGCATGGCTACACCTTC
NA TRBJ1-5 NA TRBV2 CASSVVRTDNQPQHF TGTGCCAGCAGTGTCGTGAGGACAGACAATCAGCCCCAGCATTTT
NA TRBJ1-4 TRBD1 TRBV5-1 CASSWDRGPTNEKLFF TGCGCCAGCAGTTGGGACAGGGGGCCAACTAATGAAAAACTGTTTTTT
NA TRBJ2-1 TRBD2 TRBV6-5 CASRRTSGSYNEQFF TGTGCCAGCAGACGGACTAGCGGCTCCTACAATGAGCAGTTCTTC
NA TRBJ2-1 NA TRBV30 CAWSVRPRKYNEQFF TGTGCCTGGAGTGTACGGCCCCGAAAATACAATGAGCAGTTCTTC
NA TRBJ1-1 NA TRBV5-4 CASSLVRDNTEAFF TGTGCCAGCAGCTTGGTCAGAGACAACACTGAAGCTTTCTTT
NA TRBJ2-7 NA TRBV18 CASSPRDKASVLGEQYF TGTGCCAGCTCACCACGGGACAAGGCCTCGGTCCTGGGCGAGCAGTACTTC
NA TRBJ2-7 NA TRBV19 CASSMFPKGSAYEQYF TGTGCCAGTAGTATGTTCCCCAAGGGGTCCGCCTACGAGCAGTACTTC
few TRBJ1-1 NA TRBV4-1 CASSPSGTEAFF TGCGCCAGCAGCCCCTCTGGCACTGAAGCTTTCTTT
NA TRBJ1-2 NA TRBV29-1 CSVEGGGNYGYTF TGCAGCGTTGAAGGGGGGGGCAACTATGGCTACACCTTC
NA TRBJ1-3 NA TRBV18 CASSPPLNSGNTIYF TGTGCCAGCTCACCACCGTTGAACTCTGGAAACACCATATATTTT
NA TRBJ2-3 TRBD1 TRBV6-5 CASSAQGVPSDTQYF TGTGCCAGCAGTGCACAGGGGGTCCCCTCAGATACGCAGTATTTT
NA TRBJ2-1 NA TRBV9 CASSPRGDPYNEQFF TGTGCCAGCAGCCCCCGGGGTGACCCCTACAATGAGCAGTTCTTC